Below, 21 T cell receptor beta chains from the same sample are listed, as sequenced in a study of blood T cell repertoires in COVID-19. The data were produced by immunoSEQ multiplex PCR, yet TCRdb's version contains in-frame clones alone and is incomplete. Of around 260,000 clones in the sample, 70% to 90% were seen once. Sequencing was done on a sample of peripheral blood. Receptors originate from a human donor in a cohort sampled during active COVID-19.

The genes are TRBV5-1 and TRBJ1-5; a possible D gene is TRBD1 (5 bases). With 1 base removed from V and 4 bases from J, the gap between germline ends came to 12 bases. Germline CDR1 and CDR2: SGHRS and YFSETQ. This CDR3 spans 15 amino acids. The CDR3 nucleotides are TGCGCCAGCAGCTTGACAGGCGCTGATAATCAGCCCCAGCATTTT. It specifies CASSLTGADNQPQHF.

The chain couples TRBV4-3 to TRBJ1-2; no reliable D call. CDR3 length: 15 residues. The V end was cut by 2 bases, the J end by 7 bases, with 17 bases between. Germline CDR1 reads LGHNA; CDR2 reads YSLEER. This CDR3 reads CASSQTHKSEGGYTF. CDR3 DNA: TGCGCCAGCAGCCAAACCCACAAAAGCGAAGGTGGCTACACCTTC.

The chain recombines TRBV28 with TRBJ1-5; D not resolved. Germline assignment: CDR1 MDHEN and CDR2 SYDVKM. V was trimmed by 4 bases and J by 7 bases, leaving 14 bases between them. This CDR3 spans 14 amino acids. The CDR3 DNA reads TGTGCCAGCAGTTCGACTCCTGTCTTGCAGCCCCAGCATTTT. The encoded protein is CASSSTPVLQPQHF. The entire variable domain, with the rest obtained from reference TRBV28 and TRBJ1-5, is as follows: DVKVTQSSRYLVKRTGEKVFLECVQDMDHENMFWYRQDPGLGLRLIYFSYDVKMKEKGDIPEGYSVSREKKERFSLILESASTNQTSMYLCASSSTPVLQPQHFGDGTRLSIL.

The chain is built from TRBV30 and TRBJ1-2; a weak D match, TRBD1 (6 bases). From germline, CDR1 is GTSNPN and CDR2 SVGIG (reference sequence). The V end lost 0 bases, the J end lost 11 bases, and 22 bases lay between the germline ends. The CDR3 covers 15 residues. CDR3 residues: CAWSVQGRGRVRYTF. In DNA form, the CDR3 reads TGTGCCTGGAGTGTACAGGGCAGGGGACGCGTGAGGTACACCTTC.

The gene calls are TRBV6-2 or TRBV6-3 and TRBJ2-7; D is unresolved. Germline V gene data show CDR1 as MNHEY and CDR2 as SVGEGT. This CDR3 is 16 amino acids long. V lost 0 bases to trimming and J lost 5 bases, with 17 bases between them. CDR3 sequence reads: CASSYSSNSRRDEQYF. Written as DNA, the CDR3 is TGTGCCAGCAGTTACTCGAGCAATAGCCGGCGCGACGAGCAGTACTTC.

The CDR3 sequence is CASSPQGRYEQYF. As DNA, the CDR3 is TGTGCCAGCAGCCCACAGGGCCGCTACGAGCAGTACTTC. The chain uses TRBV9 and TRBJ2-7; possibly TRBD1 for D (6 bases). This CDR3 region has 13 residues. Germline CDR1 and CDR2: SGDLS and YYNGEE. The germline V and J ends were trimmed by 4 bases and 3 bases, with 11 bases remaining between them. Full variable domain (rest looked up from reference TRBV9 and TRBJ2-7): DSGVTQTPKHLITATGQRVTLRCSPRSGDLSVYWYQQSLDQGLQFLIQYYNGEERAKGNILERFSAQQFPDLHSELNLSSLELGDSALYFCASSPQGRYEQYFGPGTRLTVT.

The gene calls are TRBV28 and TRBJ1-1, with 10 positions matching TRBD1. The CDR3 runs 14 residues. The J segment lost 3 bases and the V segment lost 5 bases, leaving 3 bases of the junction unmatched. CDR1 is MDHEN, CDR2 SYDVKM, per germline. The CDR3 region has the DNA TGTGCCAGCAGTGGACAGGGGGGGGACACTGAAGCTTTCTTT. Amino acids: CASSGQGGDTEAFF. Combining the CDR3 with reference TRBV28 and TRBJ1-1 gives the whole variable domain DVKVTQSSRYLVKRTGEKVFLECVQDMDHENMFWYRQDPGLGLRLIYFSYDVKMKEKGDIPEGYSVSREKKERFSLILESASTNQTSMYLCASSGQGGDTEAFFGQGTRLTVV.

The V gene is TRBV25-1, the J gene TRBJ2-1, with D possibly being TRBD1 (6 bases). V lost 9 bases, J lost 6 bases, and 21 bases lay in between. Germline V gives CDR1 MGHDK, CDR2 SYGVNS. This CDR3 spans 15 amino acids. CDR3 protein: CASRRRWGPTNEQFF. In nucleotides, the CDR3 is TGTGCCAGTAGGCGTAGATGGGGGCCTACCAATGAGCAGTTCTTC.

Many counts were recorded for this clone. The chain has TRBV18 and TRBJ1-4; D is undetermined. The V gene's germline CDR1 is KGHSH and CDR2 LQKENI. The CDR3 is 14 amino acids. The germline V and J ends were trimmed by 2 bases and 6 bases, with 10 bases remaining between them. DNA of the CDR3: TGTGCCAGCTCACCAGTTCCTGCGGATGAAAAACTGTTTTTT. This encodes CASSPVPADEKLFF.

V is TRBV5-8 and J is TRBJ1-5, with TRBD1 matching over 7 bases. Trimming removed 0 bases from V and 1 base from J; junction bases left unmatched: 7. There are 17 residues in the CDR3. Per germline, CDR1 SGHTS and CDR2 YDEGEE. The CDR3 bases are TGTGCCAGCAGCTTGGCCTTAAAGGGGGCCAGCAATCAGCCCCAGCATTTT. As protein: CASSLALKGASNQPQHF.

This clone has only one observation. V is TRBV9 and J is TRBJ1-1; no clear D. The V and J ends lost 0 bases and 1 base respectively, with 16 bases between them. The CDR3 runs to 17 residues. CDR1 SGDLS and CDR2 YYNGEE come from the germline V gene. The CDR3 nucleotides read TGTGCCAGCAGCGTAGTCTCCGGGTTGGCCGCGAACACTGAAGCTTTCTTT. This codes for CASSVVSGLAANTEAFF.

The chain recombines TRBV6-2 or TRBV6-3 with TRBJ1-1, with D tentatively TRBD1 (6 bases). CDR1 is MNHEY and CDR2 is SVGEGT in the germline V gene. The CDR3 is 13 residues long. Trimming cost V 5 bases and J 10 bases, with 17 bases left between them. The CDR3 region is CASSPTGHNLAFF. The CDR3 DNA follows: TGTGCCAGCAGTCCGACGGGACATAATTTAGCTTTCTTT.

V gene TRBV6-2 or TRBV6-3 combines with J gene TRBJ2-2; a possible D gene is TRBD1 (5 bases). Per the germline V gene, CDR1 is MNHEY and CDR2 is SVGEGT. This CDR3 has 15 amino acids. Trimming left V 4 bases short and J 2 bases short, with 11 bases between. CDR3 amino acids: CASSLTDLNTGELFF. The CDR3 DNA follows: TGTGCCAGCAGTTTGACAGACCTAAACACCGGGGAGCTGTTTTTT.

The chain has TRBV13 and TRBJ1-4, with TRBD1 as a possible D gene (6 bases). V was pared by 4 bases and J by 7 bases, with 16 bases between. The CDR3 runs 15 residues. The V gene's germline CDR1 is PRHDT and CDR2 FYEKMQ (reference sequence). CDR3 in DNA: TGTGCCAGCAGCTCGTCAAGCCGGACAGTTGAAAAACTGTTTTTT. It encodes CASSSSSRTVEKLFF.

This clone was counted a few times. The CDR3 reads CASSQAPFSYEQYF. CDR3 in DNA: TGCGCCAGCAGCCAAGCTCCGTTCTCCTACGAGCAGTACTTC. The chain carries TRBV4-1 and TRBJ2-7, with no clear D. The CDR3 consists of 14 residues. Germline V gene sequence: CDR1 MGHRA, CDR2 YSYEKL. V lost 1 base and J 0 bases, leaving 7 bases between the germline ends.

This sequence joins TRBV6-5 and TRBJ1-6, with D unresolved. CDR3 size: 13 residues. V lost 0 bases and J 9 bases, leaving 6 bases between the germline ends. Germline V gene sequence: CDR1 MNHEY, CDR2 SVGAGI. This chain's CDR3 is CASSYSTGSPLHF. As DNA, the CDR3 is TGTGCCAGCAGTTACTCGACGGGTTCACCCCTCCACTTT.

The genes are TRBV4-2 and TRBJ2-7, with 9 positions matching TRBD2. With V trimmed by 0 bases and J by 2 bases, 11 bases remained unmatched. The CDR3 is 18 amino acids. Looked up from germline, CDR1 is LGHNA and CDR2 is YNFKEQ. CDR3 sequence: CASSQDLFAGGTAYEQYF. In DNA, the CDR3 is TGTGCCAGCAGCCAAGATTTATTTGCGGGAGGGACCGCCTACGAGCAGTACTTC.

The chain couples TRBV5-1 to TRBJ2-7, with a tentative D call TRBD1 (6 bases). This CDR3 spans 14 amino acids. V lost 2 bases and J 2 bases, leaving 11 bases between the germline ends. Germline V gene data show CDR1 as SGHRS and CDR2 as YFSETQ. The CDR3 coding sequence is TGCGCCAGCAGCTTAGGACAGAAGACCTACGAGCAGTACTTC. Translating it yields CASSLGQKTYEQYF.

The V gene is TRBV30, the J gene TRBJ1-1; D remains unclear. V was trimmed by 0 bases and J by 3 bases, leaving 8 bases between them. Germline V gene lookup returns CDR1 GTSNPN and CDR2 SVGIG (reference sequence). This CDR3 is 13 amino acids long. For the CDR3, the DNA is TGTGCCTGGAGTGTCTCGCGTGACACTGAAGCTTTCTTT. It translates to CAWSVSRDTEAFF. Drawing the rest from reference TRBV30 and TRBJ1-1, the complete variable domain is SQTIHQWPATLVQPVGSPLSLECTVEGTSNPNLYWYRQAAGRGLQLLFYSVGIGQISSEVPQNLSASRPQDRQFILSSKKLLLSDSGFYLCAWSVSRDTEAFFGQGTRLTVV.

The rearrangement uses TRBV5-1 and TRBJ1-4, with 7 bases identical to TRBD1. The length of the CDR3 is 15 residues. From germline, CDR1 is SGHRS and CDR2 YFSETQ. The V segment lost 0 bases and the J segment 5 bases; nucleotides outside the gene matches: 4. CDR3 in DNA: TGCGCCAGCAGCTTGGGGTTACAGGGGAATGAAAAACTGTTTTTT. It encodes CASSLGLQGNEKLFF.

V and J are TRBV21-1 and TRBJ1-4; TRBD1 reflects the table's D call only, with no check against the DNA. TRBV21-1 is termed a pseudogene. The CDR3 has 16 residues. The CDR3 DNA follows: TGTGCCAGCAGCAAAGGTCAGGACAGCTCCTCAGAAAAACTGTTTTTT. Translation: CASSKGQDSSSEKLFF.